This T cell receptor (beta chain) is from a study of blood T cell repertoires in COVID-19 (dated by TCRdb to 2020 to 2021). Turning to the overall study: Samples covering the acute and convalescent phases of COVID-19 were provided by collaborators in the United States, Italy and Spain. The material from the prospective study consisted of cDNA or gDNA derived from T cells, B-cell-depleted T cells, or PBMCs. Subjects who had been exposed to COVID-19, were actively infected with it, or had recovered from it provided the deeply sampled blood TCRbeta repertoires that made up the dataset. A freely available public database, intended as a resource for researchers studying the immune response to SARS-CoV-2, is where the repertoires were released. The samples were drawn from two sources: the first 160 participants of the ongoing ImmuneRACE study, and 1,254 subjects contributed by 6 global collaborators. Sample metadata almost always included a de-identified subject ID, COVID-19 status, age in years and sex. HLA class I and class II types, where available, came from metadata supplied by the sample provider rather than from assay-based typing. The full study reports these points: How much clinical and demographic metadata was included differed by source and by participant, and the metadata was provided uncurated.

About this clone itself: Its antigen is not yet known. Base quality data are lacking; no much larger clone is found one base away.

Participants in the prospective study were enrolled through a virtual design, were aged about 18 to 90 years, and lived in under 25 United States geographic areas. In the prospective study, participants were assigned to cohorts based on the clinical history participants reported in a screening survey and a study questionnaire. ImmuneRACE Cohort 3 recovered participants were defined by two consecutive negative NP/OP PCR tests, healthcare professional clearance, or symptom resolution. In the prospective study, mobile phlebotomists collected whole blood, serum and a nasopharyngeal or oropharyngeal swab from each participant. Prospective study participants could optionally give additional blood draws and questionnaires over a roughly 2-month period. Prospective study blood samples were shipped either frozen or at room temperature before DNA extraction. TCRbeta CDR3 regions were amplified from genomic DNA by means of the immunoSEQ Assay, a bias-controlled multiplex PCR. The authors' pipeline ran thus. Nucleated cell counts per sample were estimated from amplification of reference gene primers within the assay. Sequence reads were collapsed and filtered to measure the absolute abundance of every unique TCRbeta CDR3 rearrangement. Productive Simpson clonality was computed per sample as the square root of Simpson's diversity index over productive rearrangements. TCRdb obtained this table from immuneACCESS and retained in-frame rearrangements with V and J assigned. These tables miss some clones; where compared with another copy, unresolved V genes account for less than half of the shortfall, and the remainder is unexplained. The V and J calls and clone size are taken from that table; D and trimming were inferred from the DNA. Within this sample are about 190,000 clones, with less than 85% of them counted one time only. About 3.5% of the sample rests with the top ten.

According to the germline V gene, CDR1 reads SNHLY and CDR2 reads FYNNEI. Counted from cysteine to phenylalanine, this CDR3 has 15 amino acids. Only the CDR3 region is kept as DNA, spanning 45 bases read in frame from base 1. The V end loses 4 bases and the J end loses 1 base, and a stretch of 13 bases separates them. The rearrangement joined TRBV2 to TRBJ1-1; TRBD1 might be the D gene, on 6 matching bases. This receptor was obtained from a woman aged 30 to 39 who had recovered from COVID-19. Sequences were obtained from PBMCs or T cells enriched from blood (not recorded which). The DNA reads as follows: TGTGCCAGCAGTGCACAGGGTGCAGGGAACACTGAAGCTTTCTTT. This translates into CASSAQGAGNTEAFF.